This T cell receptor (beta chain) emerged from a study of cytomegalovirus exposure and HLA in healthy donors. For the study at large: The 120 or so validation repertoires matched the roughly 670 first-cohort repertoires in platform, a later analysis reported. Study results and caveats: A few CMV-associated chains were confirmed in vitro to be specific for CMV antigens. Published work reported that the classifier diagnosed cytomegalovirus status with high specificity and sensitivity.

The repertoire was sequenced with immunoSEQ multiplex PCR; TCRdb's copy has only in-frame clones and lacks some. The sample consists of 120,000 to 150,000 clones, approximately 90% of them appearing once. CDR1 and CDR2 from the germline V gene are MNHNS and SASEGT. The CDR3 loop spans 17 amino acids. The V segment lost 2 bases and the J segment 4 bases; nucleotides outside the gene matches: 14. These donors were members of the approximately 110-subject validation cohort, a group separate from the approximately 670-subject first cohort. As regards this clone: The antigen remains undetermined.

The gene calls are TRBV6-1 and TRBJ2-7; 7 bases align to TRBD1. The sequence came from a man aged 18 to 30 in good health and CMV-seronegative. The source material was PBMCs. CDR3: CASSESTLPGQIYEQYV. The CDR3 DNA sequence: TGTGCCAGCAGTGAAAGTACACTCCCGGGACAGATATACGAGCAGTACGTC.